This section outlines one TCR beta chain sequence together with its context. The data were taken from a study of blood T cell repertoires in COVID-19. Study details: From T cells, B-cell-depleted T cells, or PBMCs came the material, which was cDNA or gDNA.

CDR3 length: 16 amino acids. V dropped 4 bases and J dropped 3; count of bases not matched to a gene: 8. The V gene's germline CDR1 is SEHNR and CDR2 FQNEAQ (reference sequence). How the authors handled the data: Using reference gene primer amplification, nucleated cell counts were estimated. The data were produced by immunoSEQ multiplex PCR, yet TCRdb's version contains in-frame clones alone and is incomplete. V and J calls and clone size are copied from that table; D and trimming were computed from the DNA. Seen here are approximately 250,000 clones, more than 85% observed once, and the top ten hold around 2.8%. Cohorts were based on clinical histories the participants reported. People in the exposed group encountered a COVID-19 case within 2 weeks before entering the study.

The chain combines TRBV7-9 with TRBJ2-7; 11 bases line up with TRBD2. The sequence came from a man aged 35-49 years who had been exposed to COVID-19. The sequencing sample was made of PBMCs or T cells enriched from blood (not recorded which). The CDR3 nucleotides read TGTGCCAGCAGCTCCCCCCTAGCGGGAGGTAGCTACGAGCAGTACTTC. Amino acids: CASSSPLAGGSYEQYF.